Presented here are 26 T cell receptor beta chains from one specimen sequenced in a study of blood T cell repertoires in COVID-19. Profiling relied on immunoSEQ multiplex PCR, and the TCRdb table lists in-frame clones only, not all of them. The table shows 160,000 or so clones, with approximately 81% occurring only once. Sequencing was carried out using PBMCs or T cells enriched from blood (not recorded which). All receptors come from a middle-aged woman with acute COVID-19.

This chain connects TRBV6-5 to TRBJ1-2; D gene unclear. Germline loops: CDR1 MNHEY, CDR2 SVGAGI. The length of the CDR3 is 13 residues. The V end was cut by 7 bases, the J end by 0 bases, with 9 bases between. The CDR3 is CASTGGANYGYTF. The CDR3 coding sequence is TGTGCCAGCACCGGCGGAGCTAACTATGGCTACACCTTC.

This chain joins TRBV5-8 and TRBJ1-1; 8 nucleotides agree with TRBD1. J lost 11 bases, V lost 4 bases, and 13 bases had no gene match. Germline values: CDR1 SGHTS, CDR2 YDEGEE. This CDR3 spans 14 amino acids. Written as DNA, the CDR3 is TGTGCCAGCAGCCAAACTCAGGGGGCTCGGCGGGCTTTCTTT. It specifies CASSQTQGARRAFF. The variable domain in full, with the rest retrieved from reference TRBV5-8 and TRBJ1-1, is EAGVTQSPTHLIKTRGQQATLRCSPISGHTSVYWYQQALGLGLQFLLWYDEGEERNRGNFPPRFSGRQFPNYSSELNVNALELEDSALYLCASSQTQGARRAFFGQGTRLTVV.

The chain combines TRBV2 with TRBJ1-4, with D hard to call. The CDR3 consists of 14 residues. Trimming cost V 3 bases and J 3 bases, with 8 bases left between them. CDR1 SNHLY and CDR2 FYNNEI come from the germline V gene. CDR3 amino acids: CASSDRGSNEKLFF. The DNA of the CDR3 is TGTGCCAGCAGTGACCGGGGTTCTAATGAAAAACTGTTTTTT.

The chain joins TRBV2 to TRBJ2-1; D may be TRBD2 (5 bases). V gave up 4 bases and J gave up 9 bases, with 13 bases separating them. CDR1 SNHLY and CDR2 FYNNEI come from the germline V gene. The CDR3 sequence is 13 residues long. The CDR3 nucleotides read TGTGCCAGCAGTGTGAAAGCGGTATCTGAGCAGTTCTTC. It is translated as CASSVKAVSEQFF.

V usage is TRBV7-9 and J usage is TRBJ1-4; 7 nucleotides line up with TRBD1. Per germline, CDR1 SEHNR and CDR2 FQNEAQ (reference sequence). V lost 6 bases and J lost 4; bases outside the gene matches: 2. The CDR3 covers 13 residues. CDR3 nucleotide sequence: TGTGCCAGCAGAAGGGACAGTAATGAAAAACTGTTTTTT. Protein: CASRRDSNEKLFF.

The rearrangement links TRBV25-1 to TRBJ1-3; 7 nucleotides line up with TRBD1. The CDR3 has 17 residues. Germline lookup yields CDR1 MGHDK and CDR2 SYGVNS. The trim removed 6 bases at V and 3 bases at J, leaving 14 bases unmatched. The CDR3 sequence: CASSAFPGRGVGNTIYF. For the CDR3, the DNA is TGTGCCAGCAGCGCCTTTCCCGGCAGGGGGGTTGGAAACACCATATATTTT.

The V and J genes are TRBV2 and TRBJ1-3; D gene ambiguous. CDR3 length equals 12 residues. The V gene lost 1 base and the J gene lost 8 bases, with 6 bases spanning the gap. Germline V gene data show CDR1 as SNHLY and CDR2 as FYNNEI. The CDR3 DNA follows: TGTGCCAGCAGTGAAGGCGCGTACACCATATATTTT. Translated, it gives CASSEGAYTIYF.

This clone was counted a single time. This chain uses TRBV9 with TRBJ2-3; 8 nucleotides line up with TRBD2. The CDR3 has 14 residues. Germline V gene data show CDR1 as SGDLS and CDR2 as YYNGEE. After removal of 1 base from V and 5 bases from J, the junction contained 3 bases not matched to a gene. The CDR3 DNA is TGTGCCAGCAGCGTACTCGCGGGAGGAGATACGCAGTATTTT. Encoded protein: CASSVLAGGDTQYF.

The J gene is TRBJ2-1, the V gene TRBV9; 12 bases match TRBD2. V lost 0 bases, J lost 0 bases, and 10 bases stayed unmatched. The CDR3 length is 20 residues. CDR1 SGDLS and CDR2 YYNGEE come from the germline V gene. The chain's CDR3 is CASSVGLAGGPDFSYNEQFF. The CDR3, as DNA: TGTGCCAGCAGCGTAGGGCTAGCGGGAGGGCCAGACTTCTCCTACAATGAGCAGTTCTTC.

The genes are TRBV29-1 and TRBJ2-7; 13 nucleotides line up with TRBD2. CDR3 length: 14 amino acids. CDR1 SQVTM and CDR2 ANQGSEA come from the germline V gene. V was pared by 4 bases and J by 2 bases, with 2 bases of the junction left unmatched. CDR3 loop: CSVVTSGRTYEQYF. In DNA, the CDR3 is TGCAGCGTTGTGACTAGCGGGAGGACCTACGAGCAGTACTTC.

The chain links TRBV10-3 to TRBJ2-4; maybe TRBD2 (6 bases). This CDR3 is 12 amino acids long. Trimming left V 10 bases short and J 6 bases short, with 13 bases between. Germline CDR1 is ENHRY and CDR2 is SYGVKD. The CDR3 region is CATWDSTNIQYF. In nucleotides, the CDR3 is TGTGCCACCTGGGACTCCACAAACATTCAGTACTTC.

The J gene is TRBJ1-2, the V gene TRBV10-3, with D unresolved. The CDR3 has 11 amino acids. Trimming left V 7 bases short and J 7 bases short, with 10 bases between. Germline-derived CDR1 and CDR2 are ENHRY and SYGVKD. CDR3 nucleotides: TGTGCCATCAAGGAATCGGGTGGCTACACCTTC. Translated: CAIKESGGYTF.

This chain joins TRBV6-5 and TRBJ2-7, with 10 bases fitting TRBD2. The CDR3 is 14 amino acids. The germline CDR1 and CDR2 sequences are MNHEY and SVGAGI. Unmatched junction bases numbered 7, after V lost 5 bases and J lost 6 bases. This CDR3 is CASSPTSGLGEQYV. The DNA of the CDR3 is TGTGCCAGCAGTCCGACTAGCGGGTTAGGCGAGCAGTACGTC.

The CDR3 reads CASSLPGTGNEKLFF. CDR3 sequence (DNA): TGCGCCAGCAGCTTACCCGGGACAGGGAATGAAAAACTGTTTTTT. This rearrangement joins TRBV5-1 to TRBJ1-4; TRBD1 aligns across 9 bases. The CDR3 loop spans 15 amino acids. Germline CDR1 SGHRS, CDR2 YFSETQ. Unmatched junction bases numbered 4, after V lost 2 bases and J lost 5 bases.

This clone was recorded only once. CDR3 coding DNA: TGCGCCAGCATGGGCTCCGGCTATGGCTACACCTTC. As protein: CASMGSGYGYTF. This sequence joins TRBV5-1 and TRBJ1-2; D uncertain. Germline V gives CDR1 SGHRS, CDR2 YFSETQ. CDR3 length: 12 amino acids. The ends were cut back, 6 bases at V and 4 bases at J, with 10 bases in the middle.

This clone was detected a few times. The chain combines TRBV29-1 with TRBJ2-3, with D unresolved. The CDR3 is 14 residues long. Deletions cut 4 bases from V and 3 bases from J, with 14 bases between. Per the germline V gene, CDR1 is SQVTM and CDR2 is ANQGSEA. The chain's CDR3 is CSVVQPIQTDTQYF. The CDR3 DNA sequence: TGCAGCGTTGTACAGCCGATCCAGACAGATACGCAGTATTTT.

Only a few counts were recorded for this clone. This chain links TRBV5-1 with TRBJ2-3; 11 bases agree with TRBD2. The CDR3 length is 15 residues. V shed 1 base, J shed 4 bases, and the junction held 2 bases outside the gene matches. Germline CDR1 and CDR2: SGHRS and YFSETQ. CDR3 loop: CASSLSLAGADTQYF. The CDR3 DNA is TGCGCCAGCAGCTTGTCACTAGCGGGAGCAGATACGCAGTATTTT. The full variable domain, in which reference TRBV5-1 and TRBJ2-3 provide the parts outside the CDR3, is KAGVTQTPRYLIKTRGQQVTLSCSPISGHRSVSWYQQTPGQGLQFLFEYFSETQRNKGNFPGRFSGRQFSNSRSEMNVSTLELGDSALYLCASSLSLAGADTQYFGPGTRLTVL.

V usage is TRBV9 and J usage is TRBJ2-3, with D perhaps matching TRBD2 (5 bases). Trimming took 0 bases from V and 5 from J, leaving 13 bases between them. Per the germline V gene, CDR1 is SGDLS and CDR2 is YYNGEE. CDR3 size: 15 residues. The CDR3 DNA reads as TGTGCCAGCAGCGTAGACCCCTCGGGGAAAGATACGCAGTATTTT. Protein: CASSVDPSGKDTQYF.

The CDR3 coding sequence is TGTGCCAGCAGTGGGTCGACGGGAGAGGGAAATGAGCAGTTCTTC. The encoded protein is CASSGSTGEGNEQFF. V is TRBV6-4 and J is TRBJ2-1, with D possibly TRBD2 on 6 matching bases. CDR3 size: 15 residues. Germline V gives CDR1 MRHNA, CDR2 SNTAGT. V was pared by 4 bases and J by 7 bases, with 17 bases between.

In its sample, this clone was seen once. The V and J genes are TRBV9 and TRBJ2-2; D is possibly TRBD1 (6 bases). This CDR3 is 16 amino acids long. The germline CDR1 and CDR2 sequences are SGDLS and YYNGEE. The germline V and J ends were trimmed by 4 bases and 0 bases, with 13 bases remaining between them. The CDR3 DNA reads TGTGCCAGCAGCAGACAGGTCTTCGCGAACACCGGGGAGCTGTTTTTT. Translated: CASSRQVFANTGELFF.

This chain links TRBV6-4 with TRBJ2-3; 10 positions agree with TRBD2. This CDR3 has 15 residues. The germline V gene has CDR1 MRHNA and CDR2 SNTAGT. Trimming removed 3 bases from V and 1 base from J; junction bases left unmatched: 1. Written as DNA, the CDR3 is TGTGCCAGCAGTGATGGACTAGCGGGCACAGATACGCAGTATTTT. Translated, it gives CASSDGLAGTDTQYF.

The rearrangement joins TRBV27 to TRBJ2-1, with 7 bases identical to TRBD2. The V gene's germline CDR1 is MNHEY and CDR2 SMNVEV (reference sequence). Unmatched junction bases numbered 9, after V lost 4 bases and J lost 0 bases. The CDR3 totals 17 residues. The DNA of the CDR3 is TGTGCCAGCAGTTCAGAACTAGCGCCAAGCTCCTACAATGAGCAGTTCTTC. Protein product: CASSSELAPSSYNEQFF.

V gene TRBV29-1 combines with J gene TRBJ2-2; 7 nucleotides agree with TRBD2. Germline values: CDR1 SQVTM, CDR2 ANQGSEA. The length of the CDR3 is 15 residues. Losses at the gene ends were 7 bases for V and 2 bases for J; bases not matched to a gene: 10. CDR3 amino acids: CSAIGGSLNTGELFF. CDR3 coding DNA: TGCAGCGCCATAGGCGGGAGTTTAAACACCGGGGAGCTGTTTTTT.

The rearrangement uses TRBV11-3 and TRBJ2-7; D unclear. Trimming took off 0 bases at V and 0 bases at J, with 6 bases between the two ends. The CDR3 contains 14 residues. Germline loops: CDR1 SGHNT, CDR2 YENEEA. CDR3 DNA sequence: TGTGCCAGCAGCTTAGACCCCCTCTCCTACGAGCAGTACGTC. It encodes CASSLDPLSYEQYV.

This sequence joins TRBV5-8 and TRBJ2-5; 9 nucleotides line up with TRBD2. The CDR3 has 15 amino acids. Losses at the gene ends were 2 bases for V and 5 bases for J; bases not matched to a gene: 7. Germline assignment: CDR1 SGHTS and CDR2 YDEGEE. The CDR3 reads CASSLGGRARETQYF. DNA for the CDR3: TGTGCCAGCAGCTTAGGCGGGAGGGCCCGGGAGACCCAGTACTTC.

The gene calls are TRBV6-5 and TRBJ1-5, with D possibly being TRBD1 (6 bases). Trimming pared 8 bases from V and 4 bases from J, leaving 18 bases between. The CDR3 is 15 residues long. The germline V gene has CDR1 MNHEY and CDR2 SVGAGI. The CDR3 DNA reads TGTGCCAGCCGGGGCACGGGGGGCTGGAATCAGCCCCAGCATTTT. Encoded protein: CASRGTGGWNQPQHF.